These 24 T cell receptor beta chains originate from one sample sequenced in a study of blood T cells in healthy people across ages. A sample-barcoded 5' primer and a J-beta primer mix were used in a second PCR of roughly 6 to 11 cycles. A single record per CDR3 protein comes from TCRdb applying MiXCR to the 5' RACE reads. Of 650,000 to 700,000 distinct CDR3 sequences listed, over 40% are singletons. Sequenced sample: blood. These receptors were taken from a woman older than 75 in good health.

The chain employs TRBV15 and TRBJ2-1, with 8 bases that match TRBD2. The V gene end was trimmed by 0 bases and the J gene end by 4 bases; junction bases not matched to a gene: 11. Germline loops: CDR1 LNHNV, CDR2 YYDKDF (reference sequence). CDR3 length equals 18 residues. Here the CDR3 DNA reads TGTGCCACCAGCAGAGACCCCAGGAGCGGGAGAATTTACAATGAGCAGTTCTTC. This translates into CATSRDPRSGRIYNEQFF.

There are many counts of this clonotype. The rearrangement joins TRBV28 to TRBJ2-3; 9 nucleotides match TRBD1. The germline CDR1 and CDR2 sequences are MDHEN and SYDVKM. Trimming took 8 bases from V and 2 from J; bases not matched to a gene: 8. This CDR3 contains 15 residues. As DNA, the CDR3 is TGTGCCAGCGGAACAGGGGGCGCGTACACAGATACGCAGTATTTT. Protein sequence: CASGTGGAYTDTQYF. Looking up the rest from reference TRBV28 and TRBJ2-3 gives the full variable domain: DVKVTQSSRYLVKRTGEKVFLECVQDMDHENMFWYRQDPGLGLRLIYFSYDVKMKEKGDIPEGYSVSREKKERFSLILESASTNQTSMYLCASGTGGAYTDTQYFGPGTRLTVL.

In DNA form, the CDR3 reads TGCGCCAGCAACTCCGGGACAGGGTTGGGTCAGCCCCAGCATTTT. Protein sequence: CASNSGTGLGQPQHF. This sequence joins TRBV5-1 and TRBJ1-5; 9 nucleotides agree with TRBD1. Germline V gene data show CDR1 as SGHRS and CDR2 as YFSETQ. The CDR3 is made up of 15 amino acids. Trimming removed 6 bases from V and 6 bases from J; junction bases left unmatched: 10.

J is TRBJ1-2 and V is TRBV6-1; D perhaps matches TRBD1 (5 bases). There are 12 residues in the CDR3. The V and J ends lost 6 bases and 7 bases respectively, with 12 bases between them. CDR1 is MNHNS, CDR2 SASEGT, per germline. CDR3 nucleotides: TGTGCCAGCAGAGGACTAGACAGTGGCTACACCTTC. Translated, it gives CASRGLDSGYTF.

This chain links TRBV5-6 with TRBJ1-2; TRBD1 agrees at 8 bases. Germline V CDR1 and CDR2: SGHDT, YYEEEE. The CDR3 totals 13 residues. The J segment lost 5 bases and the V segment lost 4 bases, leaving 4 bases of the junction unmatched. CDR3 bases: TGTGCCAGCAGCATTACAGGGGGGTATGGCTACACCTTC. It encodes CASSITGGYGYTF. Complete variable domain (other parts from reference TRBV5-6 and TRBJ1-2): DAGVTQSPTHLIKTRGQQVTLRCSPKSGHDTVSWYQQALGQGPQFIFQYYEEEERQRGNFPDRFSGHQFPNYSSELNVNALLLGDSALYLCASSITGGYGYTFGSGTRLTVV.

CDR3 region: CASKRSGSGGYEQYF. Here the CDR3 DNA reads TGTGCCAGCAAGAGAAGCGGGAGTGGAGGCTACGAGCAGTACTTC. The genes are TRBV3-1 and TRBJ2-7; 8 positions agree with TRBD2. CDR1 LGHDT and CDR2 YNNKEL come from the germline V gene (reference sequence). This CDR3 is built from 15 residues. V lost 7 bases and J lost 3; bases outside the gene matches: 11.

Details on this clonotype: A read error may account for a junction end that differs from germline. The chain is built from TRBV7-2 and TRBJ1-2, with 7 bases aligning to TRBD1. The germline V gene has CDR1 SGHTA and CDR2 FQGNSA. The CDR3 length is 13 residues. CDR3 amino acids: CASSSDRVRGYTF. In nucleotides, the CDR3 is TGTGCCAGTAGCTCTGACAGGGTCCGTGGCTACACCTTC.

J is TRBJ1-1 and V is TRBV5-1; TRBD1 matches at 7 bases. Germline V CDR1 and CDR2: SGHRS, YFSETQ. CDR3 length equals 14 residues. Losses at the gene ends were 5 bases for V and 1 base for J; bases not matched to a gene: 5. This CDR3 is CASRPTGANTEAFF. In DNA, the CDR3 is TGCGCCAGCAGACCTACAGGGGCGAACACTGAAGCTTTCTTT.

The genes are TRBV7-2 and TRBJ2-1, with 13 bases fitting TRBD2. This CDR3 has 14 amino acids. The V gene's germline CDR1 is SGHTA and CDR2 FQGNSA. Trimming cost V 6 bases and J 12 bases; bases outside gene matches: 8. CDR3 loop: CASRRTSGGAMQFF. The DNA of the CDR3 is TGTGCCAGCAGAAGGACTAGCGGGGGAGCCATGCAGTTCTTC.

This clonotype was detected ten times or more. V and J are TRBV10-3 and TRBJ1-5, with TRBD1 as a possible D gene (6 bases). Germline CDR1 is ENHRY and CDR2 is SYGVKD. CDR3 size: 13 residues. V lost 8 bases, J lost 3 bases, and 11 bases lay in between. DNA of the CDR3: TGTGCCATCCGAAGGGACACCAATCAGCCCCAGCATTTT. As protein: CAIRRDTNQPQHF.

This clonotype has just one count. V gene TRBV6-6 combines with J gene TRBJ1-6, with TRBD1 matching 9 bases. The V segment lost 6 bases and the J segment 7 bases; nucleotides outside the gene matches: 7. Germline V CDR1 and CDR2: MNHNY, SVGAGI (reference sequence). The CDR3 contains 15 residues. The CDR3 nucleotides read TGTGCCAGCAGCTACAGGGGGCGCAGCAATTCACCCCTCCACTTT. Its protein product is CASSYRGRSNSPLHF.

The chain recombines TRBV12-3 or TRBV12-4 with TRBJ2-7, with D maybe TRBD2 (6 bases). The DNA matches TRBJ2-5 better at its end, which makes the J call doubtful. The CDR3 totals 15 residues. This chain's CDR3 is CASSLGSGDGETQYF. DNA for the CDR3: TGTGCCAGCAGTTTAGGATCGGGAGACGGTGAGACCCAGTACTTC.

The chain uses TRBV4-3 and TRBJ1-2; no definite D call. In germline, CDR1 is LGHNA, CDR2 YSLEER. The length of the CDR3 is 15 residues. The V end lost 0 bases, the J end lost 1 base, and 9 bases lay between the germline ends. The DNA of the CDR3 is TGCGCCAGCAGCCAAGAAAGGGCATATAACTATGGCTACACCTTC. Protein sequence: CASSQERAYNYGYTF.

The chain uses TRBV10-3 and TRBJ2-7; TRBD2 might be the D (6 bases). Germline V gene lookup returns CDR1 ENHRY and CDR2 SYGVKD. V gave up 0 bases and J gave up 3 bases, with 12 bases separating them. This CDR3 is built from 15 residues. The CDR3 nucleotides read TGTGCCATCAGTGAGTCTTGGGGGGACTTCTACGAGCAGTACTTC. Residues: CAISESWGDFYEQYF.

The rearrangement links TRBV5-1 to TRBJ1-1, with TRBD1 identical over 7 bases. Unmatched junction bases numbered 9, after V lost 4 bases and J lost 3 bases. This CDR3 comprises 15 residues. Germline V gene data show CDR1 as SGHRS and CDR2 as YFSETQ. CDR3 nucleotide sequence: TGCGCCAGCAGCCCCCGGACAGGTTCGGACACTGAAGCTTTCTTT. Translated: CASSPRTGSDTEAFF.

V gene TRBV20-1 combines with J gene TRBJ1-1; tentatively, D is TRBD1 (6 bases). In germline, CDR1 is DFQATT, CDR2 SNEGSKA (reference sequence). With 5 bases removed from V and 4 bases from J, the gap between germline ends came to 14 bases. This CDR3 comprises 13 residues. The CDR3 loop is CSAWRGRSTEAFF. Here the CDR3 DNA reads TGCAGTGCTTGGAGGGGGAGGAGCACTGAAGCTTTCTTT.

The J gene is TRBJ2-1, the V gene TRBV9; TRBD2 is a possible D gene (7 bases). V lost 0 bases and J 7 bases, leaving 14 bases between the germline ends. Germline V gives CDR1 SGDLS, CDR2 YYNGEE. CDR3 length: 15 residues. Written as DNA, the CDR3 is TGTGCCAGCAGCGTAGGCGGGGGCGCGGGAAATGAGCAGTTCTTC. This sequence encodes CASSVGGGAGNEQFF.

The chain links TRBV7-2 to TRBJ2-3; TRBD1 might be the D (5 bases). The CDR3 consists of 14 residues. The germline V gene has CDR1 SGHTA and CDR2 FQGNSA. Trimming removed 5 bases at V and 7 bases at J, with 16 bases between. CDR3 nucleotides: TGTGCCAGCAGCCTCTACCAGGGTGGGCATACGCAGTATTTT. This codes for CASSLYQGGHTQYF.

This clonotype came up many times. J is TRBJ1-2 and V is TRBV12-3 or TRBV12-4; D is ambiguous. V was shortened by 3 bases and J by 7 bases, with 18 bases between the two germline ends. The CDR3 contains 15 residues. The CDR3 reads CASSFAGRGFGGYTF. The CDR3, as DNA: TGTGCCAGCAGTTTTGCAGGTCGAGGATTTGGTGGCTACACCTTC.

CDR3 bases: TGCAGCGTTGTCACAGGGAACCCCTACGAGCAGTACTTC. Its protein product is CSVVTGNPYEQYF. V and J are TRBV29-1 and TRBJ2-7; tentatively, D is TRBD1 (6 bases). The CDR3 has 13 residues. V lost 4 bases and J 2 bases, leaving 12 bases between the germline ends. Per the germline V gene, CDR1 is SQVTM and CDR2 is ANQGSEA.

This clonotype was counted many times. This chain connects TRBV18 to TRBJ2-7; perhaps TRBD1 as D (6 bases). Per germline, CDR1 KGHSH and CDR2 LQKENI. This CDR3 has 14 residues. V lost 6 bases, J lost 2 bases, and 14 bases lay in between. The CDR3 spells CASSQQQGTYEQYF. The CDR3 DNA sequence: TGTGCCAGCTCTCAGCAACAGGGAACCTACGAGCAGTACTTC.

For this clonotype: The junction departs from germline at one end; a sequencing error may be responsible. CDR3 sequence: CASAPLVNEQFF. The CDR3 DNA is TGTGCCAGCGCACCATTAGTGAATGAGCAGTTCTTC. The rearrangement uses TRBV18 and TRBJ2-1; D remains unclear. This CDR3 has 12 amino acids. Germline V CDR1 and CDR2: KGHSH, LQKENI. The full variable domain, in which reference TRBV18 and TRBJ2-1 provide the parts outside the CDR3, is NAGVMQNPRHLVRRRGQEARLRCSPMKGHSHVYWYRQLPEEGLKFMVYLQKENIIDESGMPKERFSAEFPKEGPSILRIQQVVRGDSAAYFCASAPLVNEQFFGPGTRLTVL.

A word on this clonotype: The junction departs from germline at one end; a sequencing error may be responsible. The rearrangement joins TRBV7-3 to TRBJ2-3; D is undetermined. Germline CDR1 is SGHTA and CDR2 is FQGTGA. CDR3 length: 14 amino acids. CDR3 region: CASSSPRDSETQYF. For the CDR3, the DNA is TGTGCCAGCAGCTCCCCAAGAGACTCAGAGACGCAGTATTTT. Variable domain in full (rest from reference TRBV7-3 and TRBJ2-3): GAGVSQTPSNKVTEKGKYVELRCDPISGHTALYWYRQSLGQGPEFLIYFQGTGAADDSGLPNDRFFAVRPEGSVSTLKIQRTERGDSAVYLCASSSPRDSETQYFGPGTRLTVL.

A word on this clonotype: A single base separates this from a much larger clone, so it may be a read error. DNA for the CDR3: TGTGCCAGCAGTTATCGGGGATTCCAGTTCTTC. Translation: CASSYRGFQFF. The chain combines TRBV6-6 with TRBJ2-1; possible D gene TRBD2, 5 bases. V was trimmed by 3 bases and J by 13 bases, leaving 10 bases between them. The CDR3 has 11 residues. Germline CDR1 reads MNHNY; CDR2 reads SVGAGI (reference sequence).